One sample yielded the 23 T cell receptor beta chains listed below, sequenced in a study of blood T cell repertoires in COVID-19. Sequencing was performed with immunoSEQ multiplex PCR; in TCRdb, only in-frame clones are kept and a portion is missing. This sample carries about 21,000 clones, about 85% of them seen once, and the ten largest clones take roughly a sixth. The sequencing sample was made of peripheral blood. These receptors originate from a man in his 70s with acute or convalescent COVID-19.

The V call is TRBV10-3, the J call TRBJ2-5; 9 bases fit TRBD1. CDR1 is ENHRY and CDR2 is SYGVKD in the germline V gene. The ends lost 8 bases at V and 2 bases at J; junction bases unmatched: 9. The CDR3 is 15 amino acids. The DNA of the CDR3 is TGTGCCATCGGCTCGGACAGGGGATTACAAGAGACCCAGTACTTC. Protein: CAIGSDRGLQETQYF.

The CDR3 bases are TGCGCCAGCAGCCTATTAGCGGGAGGAACAGATACGCAGTATTTT. This encodes CASSLLAGGTDTQYF. The V call is TRBV5-1, the J call TRBJ2-3, with 10 bases aligning to TRBD2. The CDR3 has 15 amino acids. Trimming at V came to 4 bases and at J to 3 bases, leaving 5 bases not matched to a gene. From germline, CDR1 is SGHRS and CDR2 YFSETQ.

This sequence joins TRBV11-1 and TRBJ2-2; D is perhaps TRBD2 (6 bases). The CDR3 runs 16 residues. The germline gives CDR1 SGHAT, CDR2 FQDESV (reference sequence). V was cut by 2 bases and J by 6 bases, with 16 bases left in between. The CDR3 sequence is CASSLLGGTGAGELFF. In DNA form, the CDR3 reads TGTGCCAGCAGCTTACTCGGGGGTACGGGCGCCGGGGAGCTGTTTTTT.

The chain employs TRBV3-1 (or the pseudogene TRBV3-2) and TRBJ1-2; 10 bases align to TRBD1. There are 16 residues in the CDR3. The ends lost 3 bases at V and 3 bases at J; junction bases unmatched: 7. Germline loops: CDR1 LGHDT, CDR2 YNNKEL (reference sequence). The CDR3 region is CASSHRRTGGDYGYTF. Written as DNA, the CDR3 is TGTGCCAGCAGCCATCGCCGGACAGGGGGGGACTATGGCTACACCTTC.

The chain links TRBV19 to TRBJ2-7; 7 nucleotides align to TRBD1. CDR3 length equals 14 residues. The germline V gene encodes CDR1 LNHDA and CDR2 SQIVND (reference sequence). J lost 4 bases, V lost 4 bases, and 7 bases had no gene match. CDR3 residues: CASSRQGWGYEQYF. CDR3 sequence (DNA): TGTGCCAGTAGTAGACAGGGATGGGGGTACGAGCAGTACTTC.

This clone was counted once. V usage is TRBV29-1 and J usage is TRBJ1-6; D call uncertain. Between the trimmed V and J ends, which lost 1 base and 9 bases, there was a span of 10 bases. The CDR3 length is 13 residues. Germline CDR1 is SQVTM and CDR2 is ANQGSEA. The CDR3 nucleotides are TGCAGCGTTGAAGCGTCCCCCGGTTCACCCCTCCACTTT. This codes for CSVEASPGSPLHF.

The rearrangement uses TRBV3-1 (or the pseudogene TRBV3-2) and TRBJ2-7; 9 nucleotides match TRBD1. CDR1 is LGHDT and CDR2 is YNNKEL in the germline V gene (reference sequence). The CDR3 extends over 14 amino acids. Losses at the gene ends were 4 bases for V and 1 base for J; bases not matched to a gene: 2. As DNA, the CDR3 is TGTGCCAGCAGCCTCGACAGGGGGTCCTACGAGCAGTACTTC. This translates into CASSLDRGSYEQYF.

V usage is TRBV18 and J usage is TRBJ1-5, with 9 bases lining up with TRBD1. V gave up 5 bases and J gave up 8 bases; unmatched junction bases: 7. CDR1 and CDR2 (germline): KGHSH, LQKENI. The CDR3 is 14 residues long. CDR3 in amino acids: CASSVNRGREPQHF. DNA for the CDR3: TGTGCCAGCTCAGTCAACAGGGGGCGAGAGCCCCAGCATTTT.

The chain couples TRBV5-4 to TRBJ2-7; tentative D call: TRBD2 (6 bases). Germline assignment: CDR1 SGHNT and CDR2 YYREEE (reference sequence). The CDR3 is made up of 13 amino acids. Trimming cost V 3 bases and J 7 bases, with 14 bases left between them. The CDR3 loop reads CASSSGGSGEQYF. CDR3 sequence (DNA): TGTGCCAGCAGCTCCGGAGGGTCTGGGGAGCAGTACTTC.

V gene TRBV7-3 combines with J gene TRBJ2-4; 7 bases map to TRBD2. Looked up from germline, CDR1 is SGHTA and CDR2 is FQGTGA. Trimming took 1 base from V and 9 from J; bases not matched to a gene: 3. The CDR3 has 13 residues. Written as DNA, the CDR3 is TGTGCCAGCAGCTTAATAACGGGAGGCATTCAGTACTTC. Translating gives CASSLITGGIQYF.

V gene TRBV5-4 combines with J gene TRBJ1-2, with 8 bases identical to TRBD1. Germline loops: CDR1 SGHNT, CDR2 YYREEE (reference sequence). This CDR3 has 16 residues. The ends lost 0 bases at V and 8 bases at J; junction bases unmatched: 12. CDR3 protein: CASSLAPGQGASGYTF. The DNA for the CDR3 is TGTGCCAGCAGCTTGGCCCCGGGGCAGGGGGCGAGCGGCTACACCTTC.

This chain links TRBV6-1 with TRBJ1-2, with D unclear. The CDR3 sequence is 15 residues long. Germline V gene sequence: CDR1 MNHNS, CDR2 SASEGT. Trimming shortened V by 1 base and J by 4 bases, and 13 bases separated the two germline ends. The CDR3 DNA follows: TGTGCCAGCAGTGAAGGAGGGTCAGAGTTCTATGGCTACACCTTC. This encodes CASSEGGSEFYGYTF.

The chain employs TRBV5-1 and TRBJ2-7, with 10 bases that match TRBD1. The germline CDR1 and CDR2 sequences are SGHRS and YFSETQ. V was clipped by 4 bases and J by 7 bases; unmatched bases: 8. The CDR3 covers 14 residues. CDR3 sequence: CASSTGTGAWEQYF. The CDR3 region has the DNA TGCGCCAGCAGCACCGGGACAGGGGCTTGGGAGCAGTACTTC.

This clone has just a few counts. This rearrangement joins TRBV6-5 to TRBJ1-1, with no clear D. Trimming shortened V by 6 bases and J by 5 bases, and 13 bases separated the two germline ends. CDR1 MNHEY and CDR2 SVGAGI come from the germline V gene. The CDR3 consists of 13 residues. CDR3 loop: CASSILGGTEAFF. CDR3 DNA sequence: TGTGCCAGCAGCATTTTAGGCGGGACTGAAGCTTTCTTT.

The chain has TRBV9 and TRBJ2-1; 8 bases fit TRBD2. The ends lost 4 bases at V and 4 bases at J; junction bases unmatched: 10. This CDR3 comprises 16 residues. Germline values: CDR1 SGDLS, CDR2 YYNGEE. CDR3 DNA sequence: TGTGCCAGCAGCCCCCGATTGGGACTAGAGTACAATGAGCAGTTCTTC. It encodes CASSPRLGLEYNEQFF.

This clone was counted a few times. The gene calls are TRBV7-2 and TRBJ2-7; 7 bases align to TRBD1. J lost 8 bases, V lost 4 bases, and 14 bases had no gene match. The CDR3 runs to 15 residues. Germline loops: CDR1 SGHTA, CDR2 FQGNSA. The DNA of the CDR3 is TGTGCCAGCAGCTCTGAGGCTGCCGGGGACAGAAAGCAGTACTTC. It translates to CASSSEAAGDRKQYF.

J is TRBJ2-2 and V is TRBV7-3; 10 bases map to TRBD2. Germline V gene lookup returns CDR1 SGHTA and CDR2 FQGTGA. V lost 6 bases to trimming and J lost 3 bases; unmatched junction nucleotides: 7. The length of the CDR3 is 16 residues. The CDR3 DNA reads as TGTGCCAGCAGTCCCTCCCTAGCGGGAGACACCGGGGAGCTGTTTTTT. Residues: CASSPSLAGDTGELFF.

The chain uses TRBV7-2 and TRBJ2-5, with D perhaps TRBD2 (6 bases). Germline V gene data show CDR1 as SGHTA and CDR2 as FQGNSA. Trimming took off 0 bases at V and 5 bases at J, with 10 bases between the two ends. The CDR3 is 14 residues long. The CDR3, as DNA: TGTGCCAGCAGCTTAGCGGTGACTAGGGAGACCCAGTACTTC. Residues: CASSLAVTRETQYF.

The chain employs TRBV19 and TRBJ1-5; the D is unclear. The CDR3 is made up of 14 amino acids. Trimming pared 1 base from V and 5 bases from J, leaving 9 bases between. In germline, CDR1 is LNHDA, CDR2 SQIVND (reference sequence). CDR3 amino acids: CASSIARTDQPQHF. Here the CDR3 DNA reads TGTGCCAGTAGTATAGCCAGAACCGATCAGCCCCAGCATTTT.

This clone was found a few times. V usage is TRBV5-1 and J usage is TRBJ2-1, with 7 bases identical to TRBD2. The CDR3 loop spans 14 amino acids. The germline V gene has CDR1 SGHRS and CDR2 YFSETQ. The V gene end was trimmed by 3 bases and the J gene end by 2 bases; junction bases not matched to a gene: 2. CDR3 amino acids: CASSSAGTYNEQFF. The CDR3, as DNA: TGCGCCAGCAGCTCAGCGGGGACCTACAATGAGCAGTTCTTC.

The gene calls are TRBV18 and TRBJ2-2; D uncertain. The germline CDR1 and CDR2 sequences are KGHSH and LQKENI. The CDR3 sequence is 15 residues long. Trimming pared 2 bases from V and 8 bases from J, leaving 15 bases between. As DNA, the CDR3 is TGTGCCAGCTCACCAGCAGCAACAGATATAGGGGAGCTGTTTTTT. Its protein product is CASSPAATDIGELFF.

The genes are TRBV24-1 and TRBJ2-2, with 9 bases lining up with TRBD1. The V gene's germline CDR1 is KGHDR and CDR2 SFDVKD. The V and J ends lost 2 bases and 4 bases, in that order; junction bases with no gene match: 4. The CDR3 contains 16 residues. CDR3 nucleotides: TGTGCCACCAGTGATTCGGACAGGGGAAGCACCGGGGAGCTGTTTTTT. It encodes CATSDSDRGSTGELFF.

This clone has only a few counts. The V gene is TRBV10-3, the J gene TRBJ1-2; a weak D match, TRBD1 (6 bases). The V and J ends lost 5 bases and 0 bases respectively, with 13 bases between them. This CDR3 has 15 amino acids. The germline V gene encodes CDR1 ENHRY and CDR2 SYGVKD. The CDR3 reads CAISLQGGSNYGYTF. CDR3 nucleotides: TGTGCCATCAGTCTACAGGGTGGGTCTAACTATGGCTACACCTTC.